This TCR beta chain was captured in a study of shared clonotypes between healthy human individuals. Looking at the study overall: There were three CD4 naive, three CD4 memory, two CD8 naive and one CD8 memory plates per donor. Study results and caveats: The small donor group covered limited genetic and exposure diversity.

Every subset's genomic DNA went evenly onto several immunoSEQ plates. Replicate sorted-subset PCRs were loaded with 150 to 200 ng DNA, 30,000 to 35,000 T cell genomes. Sequencing was performed with immunoSEQ multiplex PCR; in TCRdb, only in-frame clones are kept and a portion is missing. The sample consists of some 2,000,000 clones, approximately 94% of them appearing once. Concerning this clone: Its antigen is not identified.

The CDR3 loop spans 14 amino acids. Germline-derived CDR1 and CDR2 are SGHDN and FVKESK. Trimming cost V 7 bases and J 4 bases, with 13 bases left between them. Sequencing input: naive CD4+ T cells sorted from blood. Documented subset: CD45RA+ positively selected. The chain links TRBV14 to TRBJ2-2, with D maybe TRBD2 (6 bases). The sequence was collected from a man younger than 30 in good health. The CDR3 DNA sequence: TGTGCCAGCAAGGAGGGGACGGGCACCGGGGAGCTGTTTTTT. It codes for CASKEGTGTGELFF.